This T cell receptor (beta chain) was retrieved from a study of blood T cell repertoires in COVID-19. This study enrolled people aged roughly 18 to 90 from approximately 24 US geographic areas. Method: immunoSEQ multiplex PCR; TCRdb's copy keeps in-frame clones and lacks some. The table records some 140,000 clones, approximately 88% of them present only once. This clonotype was sampled from a man aged 35 to 55 with acute COVID-19. Sample: PBMCs or T cells enriched from blood (not recorded which).

CDR3 nucleotides: TGTGCCAGCAGCCAAGATAACCCACTAGTAAACACCGGGGAGCTGTTTTTT. The encoded protein is CASSQDNPLVNTGELFF. The rearrangement links TRBV3-1 (or the pseudogene TRBV3-2) to TRBJ2-2; tentative D call: TRBD2 (5 bases). This CDR3 region has 17 residues. Trimming stripped 0 bases from V and 2 bases from J, with 13 bases between. Per germline, CDR1 LGHDT and CDR2 YNNKEL (reference sequence).